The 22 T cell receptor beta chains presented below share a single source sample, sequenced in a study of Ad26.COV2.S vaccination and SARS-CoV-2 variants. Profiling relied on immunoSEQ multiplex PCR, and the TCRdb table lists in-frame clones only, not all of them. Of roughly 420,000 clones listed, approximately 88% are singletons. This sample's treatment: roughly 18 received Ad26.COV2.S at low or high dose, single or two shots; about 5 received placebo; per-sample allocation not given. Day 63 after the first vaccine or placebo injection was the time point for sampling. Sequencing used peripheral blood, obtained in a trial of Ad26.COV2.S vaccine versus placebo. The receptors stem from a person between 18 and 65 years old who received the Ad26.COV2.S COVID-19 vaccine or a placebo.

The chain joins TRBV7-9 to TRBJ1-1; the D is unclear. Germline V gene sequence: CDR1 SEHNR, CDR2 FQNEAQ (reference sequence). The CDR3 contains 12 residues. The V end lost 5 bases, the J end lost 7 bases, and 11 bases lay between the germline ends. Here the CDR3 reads CASSRPSLEAFF. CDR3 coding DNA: TGTGCCAGCAGCCGTCCTTCCCTTGAAGCTTTCTTT.

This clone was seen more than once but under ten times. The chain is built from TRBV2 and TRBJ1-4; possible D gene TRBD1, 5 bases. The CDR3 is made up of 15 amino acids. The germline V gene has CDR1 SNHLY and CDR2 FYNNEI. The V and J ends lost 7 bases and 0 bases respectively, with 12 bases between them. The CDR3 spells CASKSTGATNEKLFF. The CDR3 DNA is TGTGCCAGCAAGTCTACAGGTGCAACTAATGAAAAACTGTTTTTT.

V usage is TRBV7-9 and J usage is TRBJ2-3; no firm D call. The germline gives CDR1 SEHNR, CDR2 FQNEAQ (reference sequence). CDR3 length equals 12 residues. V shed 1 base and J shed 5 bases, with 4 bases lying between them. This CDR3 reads CASSLDGDTQYF. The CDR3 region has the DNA TGTGCCAGCAGCTTAGATGGAGATACGCAGTATTTT.

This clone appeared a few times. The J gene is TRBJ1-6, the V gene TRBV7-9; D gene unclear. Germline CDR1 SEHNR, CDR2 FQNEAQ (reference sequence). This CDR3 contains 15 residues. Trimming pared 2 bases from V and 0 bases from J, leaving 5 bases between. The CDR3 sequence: CASSLRSSYNSPLHF. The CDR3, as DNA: TGTGCCAGCAGCTTACGGAGCTCCTATAATTCACCCCTCCACTTT.

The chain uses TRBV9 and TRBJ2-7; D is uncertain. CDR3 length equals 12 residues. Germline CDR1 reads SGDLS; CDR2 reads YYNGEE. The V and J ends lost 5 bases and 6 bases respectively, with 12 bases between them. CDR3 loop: CASSPNLGEQYF. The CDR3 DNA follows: TGTGCCAGCAGTCCTAATTTGGGCGAGCAGTACTTC.

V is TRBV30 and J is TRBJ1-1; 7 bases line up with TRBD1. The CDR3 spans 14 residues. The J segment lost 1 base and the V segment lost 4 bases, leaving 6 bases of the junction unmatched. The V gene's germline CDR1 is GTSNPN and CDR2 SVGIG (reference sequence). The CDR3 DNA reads TGTGCCTGGAAGCGACAGGGACAGAACACTGAAGCTTTCTTT. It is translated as CAWKRQGQNTEAFF.

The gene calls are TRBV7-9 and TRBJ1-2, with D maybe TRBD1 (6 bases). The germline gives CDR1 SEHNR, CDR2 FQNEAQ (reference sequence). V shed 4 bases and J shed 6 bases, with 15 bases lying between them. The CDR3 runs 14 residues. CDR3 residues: CASSSQGWRNGYTF. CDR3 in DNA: TGTGCCAGCAGCTCTCAGGGGTGGAGGAATGGCTACACCTTC.

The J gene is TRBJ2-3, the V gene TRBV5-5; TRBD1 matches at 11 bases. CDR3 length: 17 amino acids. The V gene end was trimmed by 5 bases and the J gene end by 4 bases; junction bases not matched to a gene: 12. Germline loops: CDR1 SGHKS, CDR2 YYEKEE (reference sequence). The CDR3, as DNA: TGTGCCAGCAGTTTAGCCACCGGGACAGGGGGTGCAGATACGCAGTATTTT. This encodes CASSLATGTGGADTQYF.

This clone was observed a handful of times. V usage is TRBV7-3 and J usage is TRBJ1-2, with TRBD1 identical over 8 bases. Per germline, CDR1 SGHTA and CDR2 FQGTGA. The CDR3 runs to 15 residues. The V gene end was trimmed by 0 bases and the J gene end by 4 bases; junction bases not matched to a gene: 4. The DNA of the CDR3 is TGTGCCAGCAGCTTAACCGGACAGGGACCCTATGGCTACACCTTC. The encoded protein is CASSLTGQGPYGYTF.

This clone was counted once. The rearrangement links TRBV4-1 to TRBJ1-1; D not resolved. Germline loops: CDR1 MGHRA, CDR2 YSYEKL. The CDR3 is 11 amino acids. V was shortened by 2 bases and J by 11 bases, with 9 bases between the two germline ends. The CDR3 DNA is TGCGCCAGCAGCCAATCCAGTCTGGCTTTCTTT. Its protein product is CASSQSSLAFF.

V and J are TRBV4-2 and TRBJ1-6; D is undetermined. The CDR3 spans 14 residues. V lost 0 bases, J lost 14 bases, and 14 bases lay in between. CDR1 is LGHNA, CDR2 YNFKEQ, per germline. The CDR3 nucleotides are TGTGCCAGCAGCCAAGATCAAGGGCATAGGACCCTCCACTTT. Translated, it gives CASSQDQGHRTLHF.

CDR3 amino acids: CASRPRGLNEQYF. The CDR3 nucleotides are TGTGCCAGCAGGCCCAGGGGTTTGAACGAGCAGTACTTC. The rearrangement joins TRBV2 to TRBJ2-7; D might be TRBD1 (6 bases). From germline, CDR1 is SNHLY and CDR2 FYNNEI. Trimming removed 6 bases at V and 5 bases at J, with 14 bases between. The CDR3 totals 13 residues.

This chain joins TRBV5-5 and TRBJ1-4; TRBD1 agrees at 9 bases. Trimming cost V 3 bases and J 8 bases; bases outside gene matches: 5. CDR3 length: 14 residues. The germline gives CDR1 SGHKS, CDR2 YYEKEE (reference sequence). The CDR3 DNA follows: TGTGCCAGCAGCTCGGACAGGGGCGGGGAAAAACTGTTTTTT. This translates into CASSSDRGGEKLFF.

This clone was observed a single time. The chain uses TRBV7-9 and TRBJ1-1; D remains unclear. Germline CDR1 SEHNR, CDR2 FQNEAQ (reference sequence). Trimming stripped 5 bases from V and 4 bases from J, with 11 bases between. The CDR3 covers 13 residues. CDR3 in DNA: TGTGCCAGCAGCCCTAAGGGTATCACTGAAGCTTTCTTT. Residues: CASSPKGITEAFF.

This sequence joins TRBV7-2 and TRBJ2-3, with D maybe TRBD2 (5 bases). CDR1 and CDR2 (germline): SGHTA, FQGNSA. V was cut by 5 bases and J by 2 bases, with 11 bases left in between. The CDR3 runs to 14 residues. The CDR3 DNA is TGTGCCAGCAGCCTCGGACTTCTCACAGATACGCAGTATTTT. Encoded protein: CASSLGLLTDTQYF.

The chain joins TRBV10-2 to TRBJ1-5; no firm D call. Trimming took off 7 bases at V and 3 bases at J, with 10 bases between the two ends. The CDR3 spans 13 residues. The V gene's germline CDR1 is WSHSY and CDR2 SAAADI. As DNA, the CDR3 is TGCGCCAGCAAACGACAAGACAATCAGCCCCAGCATTTT. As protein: CASKRQDNQPQHF.

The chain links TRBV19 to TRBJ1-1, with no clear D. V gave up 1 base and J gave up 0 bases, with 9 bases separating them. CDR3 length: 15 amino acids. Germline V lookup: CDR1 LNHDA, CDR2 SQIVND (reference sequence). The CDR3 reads CASSIAGRMNTEAFF. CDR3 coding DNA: TGTGCCAGTAGTATAGCGGGCAGAATGAACACTGAAGCTTTCTTT.

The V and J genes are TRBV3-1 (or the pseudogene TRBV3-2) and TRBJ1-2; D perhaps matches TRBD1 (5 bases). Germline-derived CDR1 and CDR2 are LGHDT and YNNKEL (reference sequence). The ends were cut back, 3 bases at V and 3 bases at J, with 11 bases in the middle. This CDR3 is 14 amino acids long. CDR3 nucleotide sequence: TGTGCCAGCAGCCAGGGCAGGGCGGACTATGGCTACACCTTC. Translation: CASSQGRADYGYTF.

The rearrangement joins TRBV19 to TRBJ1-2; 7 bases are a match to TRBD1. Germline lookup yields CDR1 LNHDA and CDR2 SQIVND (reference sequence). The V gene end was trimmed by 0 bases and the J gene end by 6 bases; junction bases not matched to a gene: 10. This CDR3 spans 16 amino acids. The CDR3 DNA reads TGTGCCAGTAGTATAGATCGATATGCAGGGGGACATGGCTACACCTTC. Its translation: CASSIDRYAGGHGYTF.

The CDR3, as DNA: TGCAGTGCTAGCCGGCGGGGTGAGCAGTTCTTC. It translates to CSASRRGEQFF. The rearrangement links TRBV20-1 to TRBJ2-1; TRBD2 is a possible D gene (6 bases). CDR1 DFQATT and CDR2 SNEGSKA come from the germline V gene (reference sequence). Trimming pared 3 bases from V and 9 bases from J, leaving 9 bases between. The CDR3 has 11 residues.

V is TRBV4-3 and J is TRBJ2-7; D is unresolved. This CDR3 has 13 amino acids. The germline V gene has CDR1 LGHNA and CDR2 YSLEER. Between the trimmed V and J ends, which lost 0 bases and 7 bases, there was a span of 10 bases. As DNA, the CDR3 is TGCGCCAGCAGCCAAGATTTAGATCAGGAGCAGTACTTC. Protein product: CASSQDLDQEQYF.

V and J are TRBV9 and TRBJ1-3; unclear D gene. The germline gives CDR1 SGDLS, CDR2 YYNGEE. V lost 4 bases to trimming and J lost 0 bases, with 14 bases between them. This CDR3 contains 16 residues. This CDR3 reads CASSPVWQISGNTIYF. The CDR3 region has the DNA TGTGCCAGCAGCCCAGTATGGCAGATCTCTGGAAACACCATATATTTT.